What follows are 10 T cell receptor beta chains derived from one specimen sequenced in a study of early T cells in non-severe SARS-CoV-2 infection. Each CDR3 protein gets one entry after TCRdb re-called the 5' RACE reads with MiXCR. The data contain some 76,000 distinct CDR3 sequences, about a sixth of them seen just once; the ten biggest clones take up about 12%. The material sequenced was whole blood. These receptors were obtained from an adult who was a healthcare worker with PCR-confirmed SARS-CoV-2 infection or an uninfected control (not recorded which).

This clonotype was recorded at least ten times. The chain uses TRBV7-9 and TRBJ2-1, with no clear D. The CDR3 runs 13 residues. From germline, CDR1 is SEHNR and CDR2 FQNEAQ (reference sequence). Trimming removed 5 bases from V and 7 bases from J, with 12 bases in between. The CDR3 loop is CASSPTSKNEQFF. CDR3 nucleotides: TGTGCCAGCAGCCCTACGTCGAAAAATGAGCAGTTCTTC.

The V and J genes are TRBV7-8 and TRBJ2-7, with 7 positions matching TRBD1. The ends lost 3 bases at V and 2 bases at J; junction bases unmatched: 1. From germline, CDR1 is SGHVS and CDR2 FQNEAQ. This CDR3 has 13 residues. The CDR3 reads CASSLGQPYEQYF. The CDR3 coding sequence is TGTGCCAGCAGCTTGGGACAGCCCTACGAGCAGTACTTC.

The rearrangement uses TRBV5-4 and TRBJ2-7; the D call may be TRBD1 or TRBD2 (5 bases each). The CDR3 is 13 residues long. The germline V gene encodes CDR1 SGHNT and CDR2 YYREEE (reference sequence). Between the trimmed V and J ends, which lost 4 bases and 3 bases, there was a span of 11 bases. The CDR3 is CASSPVGDYEQYF. The CDR3 nucleotides are TGTGCCAGCAGCCCGGTGGGGGACTACGAGCAGTACTTC. Variable domain in full (rest from reference TRBV5-4 and TRBJ2-7): ETGVTQSPTHLIKTRGQQVTLRCSSQSGHNTVSWYQQALGQGPQFIFQYYREEENGRGNFPPRFSGLQFPNYSSELNVNALELDDSALYLCASSPVGDYEQYFGPGTRLTVT.

This clonotype occurred many times. The rearrangement links TRBV3-1 to TRBJ2-5; 9 nucleotides agree with TRBD2. J gave up 5 bases and V 1 base, and 8 bases lay outside the gene matches. The CDR3 length is 16 residues. Germline values: CDR1 LGHDT, CDR2 YNNKEL (reference sequence). CDR3 sequence: CASSQVASGRMETQYF. CDR3 nucleotide sequence: TGTGCCAGCAGCCAAGTGGCAAGCGGGAGGATGGAGACCCAGTACTTC.

This clonotype was recorded a few times. This chain connects TRBV29-1 to TRBJ1-2; D remains unclear. The CDR3 has 15 amino acids. Germline CDR1 reads SQVTM; CDR2 reads ANQGSEA. The germline V and J ends were trimmed by 1 base and 5 bases, with 17 bases remaining between them. CDR3 sequence reads: CSVEVRQPARYGYTF. CDR3 DNA: TGCAGCGTTGAAGTTCGGCAGCCAGCGCGGTATGGCTACACCTTC.

The chain couples TRBV18 to TRBJ1-2; 8 bases fit TRBD1. The CDR3 extends over 18 amino acids. Germline loops: CDR1 KGHSH, CDR2 LQKENI. With 4 bases clipped from V and 7 bases from J, the junction kept 20 bases outside the gene matches. The CDR3 coding sequence is TGTGCCAGCTCACTGTCCGAGACAGGGGTGAGCTTTGTTCCTGGCTACACCTTC. It is translated as CASSLSETGVSFVPGYTF.

The chain joins TRBV5-4 to TRBJ1-2; 11 bases map to TRBD1. Germline CDR1 reads SGHNT; CDR2 reads YYREEE (reference sequence). This CDR3 is 15 amino acids long. Losses at the gene ends were 7 bases for V and 7 bases for J; bases not matched to a gene: 12. In nucleotides, the CDR3 is TGTGCCAGCGGCGAGGACAGGGGGCTAGGGTTTGGCTACACCTTC. This codes for CASGEDRGLGFGYTF.

This chain uses TRBV27 with TRBJ2-7; D gene unclear. There are 13 residues in the CDR3. Germline lookup yields CDR1 MNHEY and CDR2 SMNVEV (reference sequence). Trimming cost V 3 bases and J 1 base, with 7 bases left between them. The CDR3 loop reads CASSLVASYEQYF. The CDR3, as DNA: TGTGCCAGCAGTTTGGTGGCATCCTACGAGCAGTACTTC.

The J gene is TRBJ1-5, the V gene TRBV7-2, with D uncertain. The V end was cut by 4 bases, the J end by 1 base, with 8 bases between. Germline V gives CDR1 SGHTA, CDR2 FQGNSA. The CDR3 length is 14 residues. The CDR3 DNA reads TGTGCCAGCAGCTCCGGACGGAGCAATCAGCCCCAGCATTTT. Translated, it gives CASSSGRSNQPQHF.

This clonotype was seen a few times. This chain joins TRBV28 and TRBJ1-3; tentatively, D is TRBD1 (5 bases). The CDR3 length is 16 residues. Germline values: CDR1 MDHEN, CDR2 SYDVKM. Trimming took off 3 bases at V and 2 bases at J, with 14 bases between the two ends. The CDR3 region is CASSLPLGTAGNTIYF. CDR3 in DNA: TGTGCCAGCAGTTTGCCCCTTGGGACGGCTGGAAACACCATATATTTT.